One sample yielded the 3 T cell receptor beta chains listed below, sequenced in a study of cytomegalovirus exposure and HLA in healthy donors. PCR involved 60 Vbeta and 13 Jbeta primers. Profiling relied on immunoSEQ multiplex PCR, and the TCRdb table lists in-frame clones only, not all of them. Recorded here are roughly 100,000 clones; the top ten clones represent 3.5%. The sequencing input was PBMCs. The source is a man aged 35-49 years in good health and CMV-seronegative.

The chain uses TRBV7-9 and TRBJ2-5, with TRBD2 identical over 9 bases. CDR3 length: 16 amino acids. V lost 4 bases, J lost 4 bases, and 10 bases stayed unmatched. CDR1 SEHNR and CDR2 FQNEAQ come from the germline V gene (reference sequence). CDR3 nucleotide sequence: TGTGCCAGCAGCTCCTCCCCGGGCGGGAGGGTAGAGACCCAGTACTTC. This gives the protein CASSSSPGGRVETQYF. Full variable domain (outside the CDR3, taken from reference TRBV7-9 and TRBJ2-5): DTGVSQNPRHKITKRGQNVTFRCDPISEHNRLYWYRQTLGQGPEFLTYFQNEAQLEKSRLLSDRFSAERPKGSFSTLEIQRTEQGDSAMYLCASSSSPGGRVETQYFGPGTRLLVL.

This chain uses TRBV7-8 with TRBJ2-5, with 10 bases matching TRBD2. Germline CDR1 SGHVS, CDR2 FQNEAQ. CDR3 length: 16 amino acids. Unmatched junction bases numbered 4, after V lost 1 base and J lost 2 bases. The CDR3 bases are TGTGCCAGCAGCTTAGGGACTAGCGGAGATCAAGAGACCCAGTACTTC. It is translated as CASSLGTSGDQETQYF.

V is TRBV5-4 and J is TRBJ2-7; 8 nucleotides line up with TRBD1. Trimming at V came to 4 bases and at J to 2 bases, leaving 5 bases not matched to a gene. Per germline, CDR1 SGHNT and CDR2 YYREEE (reference sequence). The CDR3 spans 14 residues. Here the CDR3 DNA reads TGTGCCAGCAGCAGACCGGGACAGGCCTACGAGCAGTACTTC. Residues: CASSRPGQAYEQYF.